The clone carrying this T cell receptor (beta chain) was detected only a few times. Antigen: not known. The data were obtained in a study of T-cell memory formation after mild COVID-19. The study's findings and limits: Cross-reactive memory appears to have joined, as suggested by some responding clones showing up in pre-infection memory. Balance between CD4 and CD8 was seen in clones contracting day 15 to 85, and a CD4+ lean was seen in later expanders. CD4+ contracting clones lay mainly in CM and EM, CD8+ ones in EMRA.

TCRdb used MiXCR to reprocess the 5' RACE reads, holding one entry per CDR3 protein. Seen here are approximately 450,000 distinct CDR3 sequences, about 18% observed once, and the top ten hold 9% to 15%. CDR3 length: 16 amino acids. Trimming cost V 2 bases and J 7 bases, with 19 bases left between them. The germline CDR1 and CDR2 sequences are SGDLS and YYNGEE. Sequencing was carried out using PBMCs or a T cell subset sorted from them (not recorded which). This receptor was identified in an adult woman who had mild COVID-19 (a few samples of this study predate the infection). Cell type and time point are not known. This sequence joins TRBV9 and TRBJ2-1, with D perhaps matching TRBD2 (6 bases). The CDR3 region has the DNA TGTGCCAGCAGCGTCATCAATAGCGGAGCAGTTAATGAGCAGTTCTTC. Residues: CASSVINSGAVNEQFF.